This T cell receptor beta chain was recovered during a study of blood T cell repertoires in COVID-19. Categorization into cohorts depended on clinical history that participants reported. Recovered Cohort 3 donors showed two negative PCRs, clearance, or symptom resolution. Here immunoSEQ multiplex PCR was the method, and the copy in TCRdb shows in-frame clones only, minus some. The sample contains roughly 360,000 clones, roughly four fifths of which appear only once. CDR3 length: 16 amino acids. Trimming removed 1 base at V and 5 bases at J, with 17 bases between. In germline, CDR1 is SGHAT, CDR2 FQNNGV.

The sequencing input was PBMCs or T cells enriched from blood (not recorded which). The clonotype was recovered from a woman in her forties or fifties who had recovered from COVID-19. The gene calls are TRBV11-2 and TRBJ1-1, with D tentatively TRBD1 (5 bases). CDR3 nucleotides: TGTGCCAGCAGCTTAGGGCCGGGTCTCGGGGGGACTGAAGCTTTCTTT. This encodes CASSLGPGLGGTEAFF.